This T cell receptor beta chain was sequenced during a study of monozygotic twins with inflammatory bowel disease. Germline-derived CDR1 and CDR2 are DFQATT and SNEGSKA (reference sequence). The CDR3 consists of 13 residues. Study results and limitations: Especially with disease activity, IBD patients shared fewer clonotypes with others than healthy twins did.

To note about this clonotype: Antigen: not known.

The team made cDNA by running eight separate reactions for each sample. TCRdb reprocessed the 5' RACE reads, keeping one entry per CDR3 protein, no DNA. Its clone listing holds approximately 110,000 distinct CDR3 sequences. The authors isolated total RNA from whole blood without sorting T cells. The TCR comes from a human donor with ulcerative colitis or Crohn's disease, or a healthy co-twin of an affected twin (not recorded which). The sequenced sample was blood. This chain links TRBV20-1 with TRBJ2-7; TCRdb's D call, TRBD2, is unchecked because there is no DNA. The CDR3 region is CSASGRATFEQYF.